This T cell receptor beta chain was found in a study of identical twins. Points from the study as a whole: Instead of following the same donors, the conclusions were based on cross-sectional statistical analysis.

TCRdb analysed the 5' RACE reads with MiXCR anew, one entry per CDR3 protein. Of around 1.7 million distinct CDR3 sequences listed, less than 40% are singletons. This clonotype has just a few counts. Its antigen remains unknown. The V gene's germline CDR1 is DFQATT and CDR2 SNEGSKA (reference sequence). Trimming took 0 bases from V and 1 from J, leaving 16 bases between them. This CDR3 spans 17 amino acids. The sequence came from a newborn girl in good health. Sequencing used cord blood. This chain connects TRBV20-1 to TRBJ2-4; tentative D call: TRBD2 (5 bases). The CDR3: CSARDPRGKWAKNIQYF. CDR3 in DNA: TGCAGTGCTAGAGACCCGAGAGGGAAGTGGGCCAAAAACATTCAGTACTTC.